The next 24 T cell receptor beta chains were all read from a single sample in a study of T cell responses to AZD1222 COVID-19 vaccine. Profiled with immunoSEQ multiplex PCR; TCRdb holds only in-frame clones, not every one. This table holds approximately 150,000 clones, around 90% found once. Sequencing was performed on peripheral blood, taken 28 days after the second dose of the MenACWY control vaccine. The receptor set was obtained from an adult who received the MenACWY meningococcal vaccine as a control.

The V gene is TRBV7-2, the J gene TRBJ2-1; the D gene could be TRBD1 or TRBD2 (5 bases each). V was shortened by 4 bases and J by 7 bases, with 14 bases between the two germline ends. CDR1 is SGHTA and CDR2 is FQGNSA in the germline V gene. This CDR3 spans 14 amino acids. CDR3 sequence: CASSSTGTSNEQFF. The DNA for the CDR3 is TGTGCCAGCAGCTCCACCGGGACCAGTAATGAGCAGTTCTTC.

The chain has TRBV7-9 and TRBJ2-5; possible D gene TRBD1, 5 bases. This CDR3 is 15 amino acids long. V gave up 6 bases and J gave up 0 bases, with 14 bases separating them. The V gene's germline CDR1 is SEHNR and CDR2 FQNEAQ (reference sequence). The CDR3 DNA reads TGTGCCAGCAGTCCATTAGGGGCGTACCAAGAGACCCAGTACTTC. This translates into CASSPLGAYQETQYF. Variable domain in full (rest from reference TRBV7-9 and TRBJ2-5): DTGVSQNPRHKITKRGQNVTFRCDPISEHNRLYWYRQTLGQGPEFLTYFQNEAQLEKSRLLSDRFSAERPKGSFSTLEIQRTEQGDSAMYLCASSPLGAYQETQYFGPGTRLLVL.

This clone came up once. The V call is TRBV7-9, the J call TRBJ2-7; D is uncertain. Deletions cut 4 bases from V and 6 bases from J, with 7 bases between. The CDR3 totals 11 residues. The germline CDR1 and CDR2 sequences are SEHNR and FQNEAQ (reference sequence). CDR3: CASSSWGEQYF. The DNA of the CDR3 is TGTGCCAGCAGCTCCTGGGGCGAGCAGTACTTC.

The genes are TRBV9 and TRBJ2-7, with unresolved D. Germline loops: CDR1 SGDLS, CDR2 YYNGEE. The CDR3 sequence is 14 residues long. V lost 0 bases, J lost 0 bases, and 7 bases lay in between. CDR3 nucleotides: TGTGCCAGCAGCGTAGGGGGTTTCTCCTACGAGCAGTACTTC. It specifies CASSVGGFSYEQYF.

The chain joins TRBV19 to TRBJ1-4, with 9 nucleotides matching TRBD1. This CDR3 has 15 amino acids. Germline V gene sequence: CDR1 LNHDA, CDR2 SQIVND (reference sequence). Trimming removed 2 bases from V and 7 bases from J; junction bases left unmatched: 5. For the CDR3, the DNA is TGTGCCAGTAGTATAACCGGGACAGGGCGTGAAAAACTGTTTTTT. It translates to CASSITGTGREKLFF. The full variable domain, completed using reference TRBV19 and TRBJ1-4, is DGGITQSPKYLFRKEGQNVTLSCEQNLNHDAMYWYRQDPGQGLRLIYYSQIVNDFQKGDIAEGYSVSREKKESFPLTVTSAQKNPTAFYLCASSITGTGREKLFFGSGTQLSVL.

This clone was counted a single time. The chain is built from TRBV7-3 and TRBJ2-2; 9 nucleotides line up with TRBD2. Trimming removed 0 bases from V and 4 bases from J; junction bases left unmatched: 9. CDR3 length: 18 residues. Looked up from germline, CDR1 is SGHTA and CDR2 is FQGTGA. The CDR3 nucleotides read TGTGCCAGCAGCTTAACGGGGGTAGCGGGGGCGGTCACCGGGGAGCTGTTTTTT. Translated, it gives CASSLTGVAGAVTGELFF.

The chain links TRBV15 to TRBJ2-7; no clear D. V lost 0 bases and J lost 0, with 12 bases in between. The length of the CDR3 is 16 residues. CDR1 LNHNV and CDR2 YYDKDF come from the germline V gene (reference sequence). The CDR3 nucleotides are TGTGCCACCAGCAGAGATGTGTTAGCAAGCTCCTACGAGCAGTACTTC. This codes for CATSRDVLASSYEQYF. The whole variable domain, remainder taken from reference TRBV15 and TRBJ2-7, is DAMVIQNPRYQVTQFGKPVTLSCSQTLNHNVMYWYQQKSSQAPKLLFHYYDKDFNNEADTPDNFQSRRPNTSFCFLDIRSPGLGDTAMYLCATSRDVLASSYEQYFGPGTRLTVT.

V gene TRBV27 combines with J gene TRBJ2-3, with TRBD1 identical over 7 bases. V gave up 4 bases and J gave up 7 bases; unmatched junction bases: 8. This CDR3 contains 14 residues. Germline lookup yields CDR1 MNHEY and CDR2 SMNVEV (reference sequence). CDR3 coding DNA: TGTGCCAGCAGTTCAATCACAGGGGCGAATACGCAGTATTTT. This translates into CASSSITGANTQYF.

The chain combines TRBV19 with TRBJ2-1, with a weak D call TRBD2 (6 bases). Germline V gene data show CDR1 as LNHDA and CDR2 as SQIVND (reference sequence). V was pared by 6 bases and J by 0 bases, with 9 bases between. There are 14 residues in the CDR3. The CDR3 sequence is CASRAGLSYNEQFF. In DNA, the CDR3 is TGTGCCAGTAGGGCGGGACTCTCCTACAATGAGCAGTTCTTC.

This chain joins TRBV19 and TRBJ1-6, with D possibly TRBD1 on 5 matching bases. V lost 4 bases, J lost 7 bases, and 14 bases lay in between. CDR1 and CDR2 (germline): LNHDA, SQIVND (reference sequence). CDR3 length: 15 amino acids. The chain's CDR3 is CASSRTSTGNSPLHF. CDR3 coding DNA: TGTGCCAGTAGTAGGACATCCACAGGAAATTCACCCCTCCACTTT.

This rearrangement joins TRBV24-1 to TRBJ1-5, with D perhaps matching TRBD1 (5 bases). V was pared by 4 bases and J by 5 bases, with 8 bases between. The germline V gene has CDR1 KGHDR and CDR2 SFDVKD. The CDR3 extends over 13 amino acids. CDR3 sequence (DNA): TGTGCCACCAGTGACAGGGAGCATCAGCCCCAGCATTTT. Translated, it gives CATSDREHQPQHF.

This chain uses TRBV4-3 with TRBJ1-3; the D is unclear. This CDR3 has 15 residues. Germline CDR1 reads LGHNA; CDR2 reads YSLEER. Trimming cost V 3 bases and J 0 bases, with 9 bases left between them. CDR3 in DNA: TGCGCCAGCAGCCAGCGGCTGAGCTCTGGAAACACCATATATTTT. Its protein product is CASSQRLSSGNTIYF.

The chain employs TRBV7-2 and TRBJ1-1; D unclear. The germline V and J ends were trimmed by 1 base and 1 base, with 7 bases remaining between them. The CDR3 length is 14 residues. Germline V gene sequence: CDR1 SGHTA, CDR2 FQGNSA. The CDR3 bases are TGTGCCAGCAGCTTAGACGGCTGGAACACTGAAGCTTTCTTT. Translating gives CASSLDGWNTEAFF.

The V gene is TRBV12-3 or TRBV12-4, the J gene TRBJ1-2, with TRBD1 matching over 9 bases. The CDR3 length is 13 residues. The V segment lost 3 bases and the J segment 8 bases; nucleotides outside the gene matches: 4. In DNA, the CDR3 is TGTGCCAGCAGTTTTGGGACAGGGAGGGGCTACACCTTC. It is translated as CASSFGTGRGYTF.

The CDR3 sequence is CASSQERGDTQYF. The CDR3 nucleotides are TGTGCCAGCAGCCAAGAAAGGGGAGATACGCAGTATTTT. The chain joins TRBV4-2 to TRBJ2-3, with D perhaps TRBD1 (5 bases). The CDR3 spans 13 residues. V lost 0 bases, J lost 5 bases, and 6 bases lay in between. Germline CDR1 LGHNA, CDR2 YNFKEQ.

The V call is TRBV7-9, the J call TRBJ1-2, with 8 bases lining up with TRBD1. The V and J ends lost 5 bases and 7 bases, in that order; junction bases with no gene match: 15. The germline V gene has CDR1 SEHNR and CDR2 FQNEAQ (reference sequence). The CDR3 loop spans 16 amino acids. CDR3 loop: CASSLPLPDRASGYTF. The CDR3 region has the DNA TGTGCCAGCAGCCTCCCTCTTCCGGACAGGGCCTCTGGCTACACCTTC.

This clone was seen a few times. The CDR3 DNA reads TGTGCCAGCTCGAGTATCCCCAGCCCCGAGCAGTACTTC. As protein: CASSSIPSPEQYF. The rearrangement links TRBV6-6 to TRBJ2-7; no definite D call. The V end was cut by 8 bases, the J end by 6 bases, with 17 bases between. There are 13 residues in the CDR3. Germline CDR1 MNHNY, CDR2 SVGAGI (reference sequence).

This clone came up a few times. The V gene is TRBV7-2, the J gene TRBJ2-7; D may be TRBD2 (5 bases). With 7 bases removed from V and 7 bases from J, the gap between germline ends came to 20 bases. From germline, CDR1 is SGHTA and CDR2 FQGNSA. The CDR3 contains 14 residues. The CDR3 region is CASTEGSLIGEQYF. The CDR3 DNA reads TGTGCCAGCACCGAGGGTAGCTTGATTGGGGAGCAGTACTTC.

This chain joins TRBV4-2 and TRBJ2-7; 9 bases are a match to TRBD2. V dropped 1 base and J dropped 1; count of bases not matched to a gene: 2. This CDR3 spans 15 amino acids. Germline V gene data show CDR1 as LGHNA and CDR2 as YNFKEQ. In nucleotides, the CDR3 is TGTGCCAGCAGCCAAGCGACTAGCGGTTCCTACGAGCAGTACTTC. It encodes CASSQATSGSYEQYF.

The rearrangement uses TRBV28 and TRBJ2-1; 7 nucleotides line up with TRBD2. V trimming: 4 bases; J trimming: 1 base; junction bases outside the gene matches: 4. CDR1 and CDR2 (germline): MDHEN, SYDVKM. The CDR3 loop spans 15 amino acids. In DNA, the CDR3 is TGTGCCAGCAGTTGGCCTAGCGGATCCTACAATGAGCAGTTCTTC. Amino acid sequence: CASSWPSGSYNEQFF.

This sequence joins TRBV7-9 and TRBJ2-1; maybe TRBD1 (6 bases). This CDR3 is 15 amino acids long. V shed 1 base and J shed 9 bases, with 16 bases lying between them. Germline-derived CDR1 and CDR2 are SEHNR and FQNEAQ (reference sequence). CDR3 bases: TGTGCCAGCAGCTTAGAAGGTGTACGAGGGGGTGAGCAGTTCTTC. Translated, it gives CASSLEGVRGGEQFF.

This chain joins TRBV3-1 (or the pseudogene TRBV3-2) and TRBJ1-1, with a possible D match to TRBD1 (5 bases). In germline, CDR1 is LGHDT, CDR2 YNNKEL (reference sequence). This CDR3 comprises 14 residues. V was cut by 3 bases and J by 4 bases, with 12 bases left in between. The CDR3 reads CASSHPGGTTEAFF. In DNA, the CDR3 is TGTGCCAGCAGCCACCCGGGAGGGACCACTGAAGCTTTCTTT.

This clone was seen at least ten times. The chain recombines TRBV19 with TRBJ2-7; TRBD2 matches 9 bases. Per the germline V gene, CDR1 is LNHDA and CDR2 is SQIVND (reference sequence). The V and J ends lost 6 bases and 0 bases, in that order; junction bases with no gene match: 6. The CDR3 totals 15 residues. Written as DNA, the CDR3 is TGTGCCAGTAGCCCCGGGACTAGCAGCTCCTACGAGCAGTACTTC. Translation gives CASSPGTSSSYEQYF.

The chain has TRBV4-1 and TRBJ1-5; tentative D call: TRBD1 (5 bases). Germline lookup yields CDR1 MGHRA and CDR2 YSYEKL. CDR3 length: 16 amino acids. With 1 base removed from V and 5 bases from J, the gap between germline ends came to 15 bases. CDR3 sequence (DNA): TGCGCCAGCAGCCAAGGGGTGGGCAGGGACCATCAGCCCCAGCATTTT. It translates to CASSQGVGRDHQPQHF.